A selection of T cell receptor beta chains follows, all from one sample in a study of blood T cell repertoires in COVID-19. The table came from immunoSEQ multiplex PCR; TCRdb's copy has only in-frame clones and leaves some out. Of some 370,000 clones listed, around 90% are singletons. The sample was peripheral blood. The receptors were sampled from a man aged 35 to 55 with acute or convalescent COVID-19. CDR3s include the opening cysteine and the closing phenylalanine or tryptophan.

TRBJ2-3 TRBV11-3 CASSLDTLSTDTQYF
TRBJ2-5 TRBV10-1 CASRGLEETQYF
TRBJ2-1 TRBV5-5 CASSLSPGRTGEQFF
TRBJ2-2 TRBV30 CASDRGRNTGELFF
TRBJ2-2 TRBV4-1 CASSHLMGGTGELFF
TRBJ1-5 TRBV6-5 CASTRTGETYQPQHF
TRBJ2-4 TRBV18 CASSAIKSGQGNIQYF
TRBJ2-4 TRBV27 CASSFSGGAAKNIQYF
TRBJ1-2 TRBV19 CASRRMRDGTYGYTF
TRBJ1-6 TRBV5-6 CASSLGQRLNSPLHF
TRBJ2-3 TRBV2 CARSSGNGQDTQYF
TRBJ1-6 TRBV6-5 CASSTRQKLYSPLHF
TRBJ2-7 TRBV3-1/TRBV3-2 CASSQDVEVEQYF
TRBJ1-1 TRBV15 CATSRAITGLTEAFF
TRBJ1-4 TRBV6-6 CASSYAGAENEKLFF
TRBJ1-5 TRBV19 CASSRRGSNQPQHF
TRBJ2-1 TRBV11-2 CASSLGLAGAREQFF
TRBJ1-2 TRBV9 CASSVTGTGAYGYTF
TRBJ2-1 TRBV19 CASSIVGTSGYEQFF
TRBJ2-5 TRBV5-6 CASSLVAGGQETQYF
TRBJ1-1 TRBV5-6 CASSLGEGMRTEAFF
TRBJ2-7 TRBV7-8 CASSGGTSGTEQYF